The 24 T cell receptor beta chains in this list originate from one sample, sequenced in a study of cytomegalovirus exposure and HLA in healthy donors. The PCR ran on 60 Vbeta and 13 Jbeta primers. Sequenced by immunoSEQ multiplex PCR; TCRdb stores in-frame clones only, minus some. The data hold fewer than 200,000 clones, with 82% observed a single time. The material sequenced was PBMCs. The receptors here all came from a male donor in good health and CMV-seronegative.

The chain joins TRBV7-8 to TRBJ2-3, with 7 nucleotides matching TRBD1. Trimming at V came to 1 base and at J to 1 base, leaving 5 bases not matched to a gene. CDR3 length equals 16 residues. Germline CDR1 reads SGHVS; CDR2 reads FQNEAQ. The DNA of the CDR3 is TGTGCCAGCAGCTTAGATCCAGGGGGAGGCACAGATACGCAGTATTTT. It yields the protein CASSLDPGGGTDTQYF.

This clone is a singleton in its sample. The gene calls are TRBV19 and TRBJ1-4, with TRBD1 matching over 8 bases. Germline CDR1 reads LNHDA; CDR2 reads SQIVND (reference sequence). Trimming cost V 5 bases and J 4 bases; bases outside gene matches: 6. This CDR3 is 15 amino acids long. The CDR3 spells CASSLGQGHNEKLFF. The CDR3 nucleotides read TGTGCCAGTAGTCTCGGACAGGGCCATAATGAAAAACTGTTTTTT.

This chain connects TRBV5-4 to TRBJ2-1; D remains ambiguous. Germline V gene data show CDR1 as SGHNT and CDR2 as YYREEE (reference sequence). V lost 4 bases and J lost 0, with 8 bases in between. The CDR3 has 14 residues. CDR3 amino acids: CASSTASSYNEQFF. CDR3 DNA: TGTGCCAGCAGCACCGCGAGCTCCTACAATGAGCAGTTCTTC.

The chain links TRBV11-2 to TRBJ1-2; TRBD1 is a possible D gene (6 bases). Between the trimmed V and J ends, which lost 7 bases and 6 bases, there was a span of 9 bases. Germline CDR1 SGHAT, CDR2 FQNNGV. This CDR3 spans 11 amino acids. DNA of the CDR3: TGTGCCAGCACCCGACAGGATGGCTACACCTTC. Amino acids: CASTRQDGYTF.

V is TRBV11-2 and J is TRBJ2-3, with 7 bases fitting TRBD2. Germline V gives CDR1 SGHAT, CDR2 FQNNGV. The CDR3 extends over 15 amino acids. V lost 5 bases to trimming and J lost 0 bases; unmatched junction nucleotides: 5. CDR3 amino acids: CASSDLAVSTDTQYF. The CDR3 bases are TGTGCCAGCAGCGATCTAGCGGTCAGCACAGATACGCAGTATTTT.

This clone showed up just a few times. The J gene is TRBJ2-3, the V gene TRBV6-5; 7 bases fit TRBD1. The germline V gene has CDR1 MNHEY and CDR2 SVGAGI. The CDR3 is 13 residues long. Trimming at V came to 8 bases and at J to 2 bases, leaving 4 bases not matched to a gene. The CDR3 spells CASRDSYTDTQYF. The CDR3 DNA sequence: TGTGCCAGCCGGGACAGCTACACAGATACGCAGTATTTT.

The chain couples TRBV27 to TRBJ2-2; TRBD2 matches at 9 bases. Losses at the gene ends were 3 bases for V and 6 bases for J; bases not matched to a gene: 11. CDR3 size: 17 residues. The germline V gene has CDR1 MNHEY and CDR2 SMNVEV (reference sequence). The CDR3 here is CASSFLAGAGGSGELFF. CDR3 DNA sequence: TGTGCCAGCAGTTTTTTAGCGGGAGCGGGGGGCTCCGGGGAGCTGTTTTTT.

The chain recombines TRBV7-6 with TRBJ1-5, with TRBD1 matching over 7 bases. The J segment lost 4 bases and the V segment lost 5 bases, leaving 8 bases of the junction unmatched. The germline CDR1 and CDR2 sequences are SGHVS and FNYEAQ. CDR3 length equals 15 residues. CDR3 loop: CASSVAGGKNQPQHF. In DNA form, the CDR3 reads TGTGCCAGCAGCGTCGCAGGGGGGAAGAATCAGCCCCAGCATTTT.

This clone appeared once. The chain joins TRBV7-9 to TRBJ2-3; D remains unclear. V shed 2 bases and J shed 0 bases, with 12 bases lying between them. Germline CDR1 and CDR2: SEHNR and FQNEAQ (reference sequence). The CDR3 extends over 16 amino acids. DNA for the CDR3: TGTGCCAGCAGCTTAAATAGCCCTATCAGCACAGATACGCAGTATTTT. Its protein is CASSLNSPISTDTQYF.

This chain links TRBV9 with TRBJ2-1; 10 bases fit TRBD2. Trimming at V came to 4 bases and at J to 6 bases, leaving 13 bases not matched to a gene. The CDR3 covers 17 residues. The V gene's germline CDR1 is SGDLS and CDR2 YYNGEE. The CDR3 bases are TGTGCCAGCAGCCCGCGCTGGGGAAGCGGGGGGGTCAATGAGCAGTTCTTC. Translated, it gives CASSPRWGSGGVNEQFF.

The CDR3 protein is CASRTSNVAQFF. The CDR3 DNA sequence: TGTGCCAGCAGGACTAGTAACGTGGCGCAGTTCTTC. The chain recombines TRBV27 with TRBJ2-1, with D maybe TRBD2 (6 bases). The CDR3 is 12 amino acids. Trimming removed 6 bases from V and 12 bases from J, with 15 bases in between. CDR1 MNHEY and CDR2 SMNVEV come from the germline V gene (reference sequence).

The chain combines TRBV29-1 with TRBJ2-2, with TRBD2 matching over 7 bases. Germline CDR1 is SQVTM and CDR2 is ANQGSEA. Trimming cost V 7 bases and J 3 bases; bases outside gene matches: 11. There are 15 residues in the CDR3. This CDR3 is CSASLSGVYTGELFF. CDR3 coding DNA: TGCAGCGCCTCCCTCAGCGGGGTATACACCGGGGAGCTGTTTTTT.

The rearrangement uses TRBV2 and TRBJ1-4; no firm D call. From germline, CDR1 is SNHLY and CDR2 FYNNEI. This CDR3 region has 14 residues. The germline V and J ends were trimmed by 7 bases and 4 bases, with 13 bases remaining between them. The CDR3 reads CASNGGQNNEKLFF. In DNA form, the CDR3 reads TGTGCCAGCAACGGTGGGCAGAATAATGAAAAACTGTTTTTT.

There are a few counts of this clone. The chain recombines TRBV9 with TRBJ2-7, with D uncertain. Trimming pared 4 bases from V and 6 bases from J, leaving 11 bases between. Germline assignment: CDR1 SGDLS and CDR2 YYNGEE. This CDR3 region has 12 residues. DNA for the CDR3: TGTGCCAGCAGCCCCCCCACGGGCGAGCAGTACTTC. Translating it yields CASSPPTGEQYF.

The rearrangement joins TRBV10-3 to TRBJ1-1, with D perhaps matching TRBD1 (6 bases). The germline CDR1 and CDR2 sequences are ENHRY and SYGVKD. The CDR3 is 12 residues long. V was shortened by 0 bases and J by 10 bases, with 9 bases between the two germline ends. The CDR3 loop is CAISESQGSAFF. The DNA for the CDR3 is TGTGCCATCAGTGAGTCTCAGGGGTCAGCTTTCTTT.

V is TRBV19 and J is TRBJ2-6; 9 nucleotides align to TRBD1. The J segment lost 4 bases and the V segment lost 7 bases, leaving 8 bases of the junction unmatched. This CDR3 has 16 residues. Germline-derived CDR1 and CDR2 are LNHDA and SQIVND (reference sequence). The CDR3 DNA reads as TGTGCCAGTACGGGGGACAGGGTGTCCGGGGCCAACGTCCTGACTTTC. Its translation is CASTGDRVSGANVLTF.

A few counts support this clone. CDR3 residues: CASSFSGGRRETQYF. The CDR3 region has the DNA TGTGCCAGCAGCTTTTCGGGGGGTAGGAGGGAGACCCAGTACTTC. The chain uses TRBV5-6 and TRBJ2-5; TRBD2 matches at 7 bases. Unmatched junction bases numbered 9, after V lost 2 bases and J lost 5 bases. Germline V gives CDR1 SGHDT, CDR2 YYEEEE. The CDR3 sequence is 15 residues long.

This sequence joins TRBV5-1 and TRBJ2-7; 7 nucleotides align to TRBD2. The CDR3 runs 15 residues. V dropped 2 bases and J dropped 3; count of bases not matched to a gene: 8. Germline V gene sequence: CDR1 SGHRS, CDR2 YFSETQ. The CDR3 bases are TGCGCCAGCAGCTTAACCGGGGGGAGGGGCTACGAGCAGTACTTC. Its translation is CASSLTGGRGYEQYF.

The chain employs TRBV7-9 and TRBJ2-3; 9 nucleotides agree with TRBD1. V trimming: 5 bases; J trimming: 4 bases; junction bases outside the gene matches: 13. The CDR3 contains 17 residues. Germline CDR1 reads SEHNR; CDR2 reads FQNEAQ (reference sequence). CDR3 DNA: TGTGCCAGCAGCCGAACAGGGGGCGCATCCCCCGCAGATACGCAGTATTTT. This gives the protein CASSRTGGASPADTQYF.

The chain has TRBV5-1 and TRBJ2-6; possible D gene TRBD1, 5 bases. V was cut by 4 bases and J by 2 bases, with 10 bases left in between. CDR1 and CDR2 from the germline V gene are SGHRS and YFSETQ. There are 15 residues in the CDR3. The CDR3 nucleotides are TGCGCCAGCAGCGGCAGGGTAACTGGGGCCAACGTCCTGACTTTC. This gives the protein CASSGRVTGANVLTF. The variable domain in full, completed from reference TRBV5-1 and TRBJ2-6, reads KAGVTQTPRYLIKTRGQQVTLSCSPISGHRSVSWYQQTPGQGLQFLFEYFSETQRNKGNFPGRFSGRQFSNSRSEMNVSTLELGDSALYLCASSGRVTGANVLTFGAGSRLTVL.

This clone has just a few counts. The chain joins TRBV28 to TRBJ2-2; perhaps TRBD2 as D (6 bases). The ends were cut back, 6 bases at V and 4 bases at J, with 24 bases in the middle. The length of the CDR3 is 18 residues. Per germline, CDR1 MDHEN and CDR2 SYDVKM. CDR3 bases: TGTGCCAGCAGCCCATACCCTCGTCAGGGAGGTAGCACCGGGGAGCTGTTTTTT. It yields the protein CASSPYPRQGGSTGELFF.

The gene calls are TRBV19 and TRBJ2-2; 8 bases line up with TRBD1. Looked up from germline, CDR1 is LNHDA and CDR2 is SQIVND (reference sequence). The ends lost 3 bases at V and 6 bases at J; junction bases unmatched: 12. This CDR3 comprises 17 residues. CDR3 in amino acids: CASSIRTGFGVAGELFF. The CDR3 bases are TGTGCCAGTAGTATCCGGACAGGGTTCGGGGTGGCCGGGGAGCTGTTTTTT.

The rearrangement joins TRBV9 to TRBJ2-2, with D tentatively TRBD2 (6 bases). Trimming left V 1 base short and J 2 bases short, with 9 bases between. Germline CDR1 is SGDLS and CDR2 is YYNGEE. The CDR3 is made up of 15 amino acids. In DNA, the CDR3 is TGTGCCAGCAGCGTAATGGCGGGAAACACCGGGGAGCTGTTTTTT. This encodes CASSVMAGNTGELFF.

V gene TRBV2 combines with J gene TRBJ2-7, with 15 bases that match TRBD2. Germline CDR1 is SNHLY and CDR2 is FYNNEI. CDR3 length: 19 amino acids. The V segment lost 2 bases and the J segment 3 bases; nucleotides outside the gene matches: 11. The CDR3 DNA reads TGTGCCAGCAGTGAATATAGGACTAGCGGGAGGGCCGTGATCTACGAGCAGTACTTC. Protein sequence: CASSEYRTSGRAVIYEQYF.